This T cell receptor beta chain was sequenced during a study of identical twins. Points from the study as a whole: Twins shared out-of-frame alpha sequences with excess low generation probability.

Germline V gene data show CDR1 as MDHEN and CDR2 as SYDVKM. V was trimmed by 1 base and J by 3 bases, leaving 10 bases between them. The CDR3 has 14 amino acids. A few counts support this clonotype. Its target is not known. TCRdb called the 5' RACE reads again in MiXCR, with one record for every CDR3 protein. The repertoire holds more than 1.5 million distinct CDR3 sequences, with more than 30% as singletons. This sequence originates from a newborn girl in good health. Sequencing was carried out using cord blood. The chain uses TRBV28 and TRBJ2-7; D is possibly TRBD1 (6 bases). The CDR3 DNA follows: TGTGCCAGCAGTTTATACGGACAGTTCTACGAGCAGTACTTC. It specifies CASSLYGQFYEQYF.